Listed below are T cell receptor beta chains from one sample, sequenced in a study of T cell changes during pregnancy in multiple sclerosis. Sequencing used immunoSEQ multiplex PCR; TCRdb keeps in-frame clones, though not all of them. The sample has 60,000 or so clones, 90% seen once; the top ten hold about 2.1%. The material was peripheral blood, obtained in the second trimester of pregnancy. Receptors originate from a female donor in good health, enrolled as a control in a pregnancy study. The CDR3 runs from the conserved cysteine through the conserved F or W. A D gene is named only where the DNA matches it firmly. Clone sizes are given selectively: once, few, many, or a class where the clone is expanded.

CDR3aa | CDR3nt | j_gene | d_gene | v_gene | abundance
CASSEPGSPDEQYF | TGTGCCAGCAGTGAGCCGGGATCCCCCGACGAGCAGTACTTC | TRBJ2-7 | NA | TRBV6-4 | NA
CASSSTSGRAHEQYF | TGCGCCAGCAGCTCGACTAGCGGGAGGGCCCACGAGCAGTACTTC | TRBJ2-7 | TRBD2 | TRBV5-1 | once
CASSRDRGFSSPLHF | TGTGCCAGCAGCCGAGACAGGGGATTTAGTTCACCCCTCCACTTT | TRBJ1-6 | TRBD1 | TRBV11-2 | NA
CASSLEGGRPYNEQFF | TGCGCCAGCAGCTTGGAGGGCGGGCGACCCTACAATGAGCAGTTCTTC | TRBJ2-1 | NA | TRBV5-1 | NA
CASSPGNTIYF | TGTGCCAGCAGCCCGGGAAACACCATATATTTT | TRBJ1-3 | NA | TRBV9 | NA
CASSLTGGTEAFF | TGTGCCAGCAGCTTAACGGGGGGGACTGAAGCTTTCTTT | TRBJ1-1 | NA | TRBV11-2 | NA
CSVGSGRSDTQYF | TGCAGCGTCGGTAGCGGGAGGTCGGATACGCAGTATTTT | TRBJ2-3 | TRBD2 | TRBV29-1 | NA
CASSVAAGVSTDTQYF | TGTGCCAGCAGCGTAGCGGCAGGCGTTAGCACAGATACGCAGTATTTT | TRBJ2-3 | NA | TRBV9 | NA
CASFTRDSSYEQYF | TGTGCCAGCTTCACTCGGGACTCATCCTACGAGCAGTACTTC | TRBJ2-7 | NA | TRBV7-8 | NA
CASSLVGGSYEQYF | TGCGCCAGCAGCTTGGTGGGAGGGTCCTACGAGCAGTACTTC | TRBJ2-7 | TRBD2 | TRBV5-1 | NA
CASSEQVSNYGYTF | TGTGCCAGTAGCGAACAGGTGTCTAACTATGGCTACACCTTC | TRBJ1-2 | NA | TRBV19 | once
CASSSRTDRGVGSGNIQYF | TGCGCCAGCAGCTCCCGAACCGACAGGGGCGTCGGGAGTGGAAACATTCAGTACTTC | TRBJ2-4 | TRBD1 | TRBV5-1 | NA
CSVVGGGMEAFF | TGCAGCGTTGTTGGAGGAGGCATGGAAGCTTTCTTT | TRBJ1-1 | NA | TRBV29-1 | once
CACGRAGKYNEQFF | TGTGCCTGCGGGCGGGCGGGAAAGTACAATGAGCAGTTCTTC | TRBJ2-1 | NA | TRBV6-5 | NA
CASSARAGTSGSDTQYF | TGTGCCAGCAGCGCCCGGGCCGGGACTAGCGGATCAGATACGCAGTATTTT | TRBJ2-3 | TRBD2 | TRBV9 | NA
CASSLVRGSEQYF | TGTGCCAGCAGCTTAGTAAGGGGAAGCGAGCAGTACTTC | TRBJ2-7 | NA | TRBV11-2 | NA
CASSSGTSVQETQYF | TGCGCCAGCAGCTCGGGGACTAGTGTGCAAGAGACCCAGTACTTC | TRBJ2-5 | TRBD2 | TRBV5-1 | NA
CASSLGLRQETQYF | TGTGCCAGCAGCTTAGGTCTCCGTCAAGAGACCCAGTACTTC | TRBJ2-5 | NA | TRBV7-8 | NA
CASSSITGIGNTIYF | TGTGCCAGCAGCTCGATAACAGGGATTGGAAACACCATATATTTT | TRBJ1-3 | NA | TRBV11-2 | NA
CASTLSGTANYGYTF | TGTGCCAGCACACTTTCCGGGACAGCTAACTATGGCTACACCTTC | TRBJ1-2 | TRBD1 | TRBV11-2 | NA
CASSQGVSSWCTF | TGCGCCAGCAGCCAAGGCGTAAGCTCTTGGTGCACCTTC | TRBJ1-2 | NA | TRBV4-1 | once
CASSPIPGNTGELFF | TGCGCCAGCAGCCCGATACCGGGGAACACCGGGGAGCTGTTTTTT | TRBJ2-2 | NA | TRBV10-2 | NA
CASSLTGTVNTEAFF | TGTGCCAGCAGCTTAACCGGGACAGTGAACACTGAAGCTTTCTTT | TRBJ1-1 | TRBD1 | TRBV7-9 | NA
CASSLLQGDGYTF | TGTGCCAGCAGCTTGCTACAGGGGGATGGCTACACCTTC | TRBJ1-2 | TRBD1 | TRBV7-9 | NA
CASSASQGSPSYEQYF | TGTGCCAGCAGTGCAAGCCAGGGGAGCCCTTCCTACGAGCAGTACTTC | TRBJ2-7 | NA | TRBV6-1 | NA
CASSFGGRGNIQYF | TGTGCCAGCAGTTTCGGGGGGAGGGGGAACATTCAGTACTTC | TRBJ2-4 | NA | TRBV28 | NA
CAISDSPGLGGGYTF | TGTGCCATCAGTGACAGTCCCGGCTTGGGGGGGGGCTACACCTTC | TRBJ1-2 | NA | TRBV10-3 | NA
CASSLSQGADISYEQYF | TGTGCCAGCAGTTTATCTCAGGGGGCGGATATCTCCTACGAGCAGTACTTC | TRBJ2-7 | TRBD1 | TRBV27 | NA
CAAADGGTGELFF | TGTGCCGCCGCAGACGGGGGCACCGGGGAGCTGTTTTTT | TRBJ2-2 | NA | TRBV19 | NA
CAWSYRVEDQPQHF | TGTGCCTGGAGCTACAGGGTCGAGGATCAGCCCCAGCATTTT | TRBJ1-5 | NA | TRBV30 | NA
CASSQGRETYFDEQFF | TGTGCCAGCAGCCAAGGTCGGGAGACCTATTTCGATGAGCAGTTCTTC | TRBJ2-1 | NA | TRBV14 | NA
CASSLADSSSYNEQFF | TGCGCCAGCAGCTTGGCAGACTCGAGCTCCTACAATGAGCAGTTCTTC | TRBJ2-1 | NA | TRBV5-1 | NA
CASSLVQDRGYTF | TGTGCCAGCAGCTTGGTACAGGACCGGGGCTACACCTTC | TRBJ1-2 | NA | TRBV5-6 | NA
CASSQDPVSGNTIYF | TGCGCCAGCAGCCAAGATCCCGTGTCTGGAAACACCATATATTTT | TRBJ1-3 | NA | TRBV4-1 | NA
CASSQDRVPDYGYTF | TGTGCCAGCAGCCAGGACAGGGTGCCGGACTATGGCTACACCTTC | TRBJ1-2 | TRBD1 | TRBV5-4 | NA
CASSVTGKPQHF | TGTGCCAGCAGTGTGACAGGGAAGCCCCAGCATTTT | TRBJ1-5 | TRBD1 | TRBV6-1 | NA
CASHPDSHNEQFF | TGTGCCAGTCACCCCGACAGTCACAATGAGCAGTTCTTC | TRBJ2-1 | NA | TRBV2 | NA
CASIAPRTPYPTSNQPQHF | TGTGCCAGTATAGCCCCAAGGACACCTTATCCTACGAGCAATCAGCCCCAGCATTTT | TRBJ1-5 | NA | TRBV19 | NA
CASSLVNEVDEKLFF | TGTGCCAGCAGCTTAGTCAACGAGGTAGATGAAAAACTGTTTTTT | TRBJ1-4 | NA | TRBV7-8 | NA
CSVEVQGQANYGYTF | TGCAGCGTTGAAGTCCAAGGACAGGCGAACTATGGCTACACCTTC | TRBJ1-2 | TRBD1 | TRBV29-1 | NA
CASSLLQTMDGYTF | TGTGCCAGCAGCTTGCTACAGACTATGGATGGCTACACCTTC | TRBJ1-2 | NA | TRBV5-4 | NA
CASSQQQGYEQYF | TGCGCCAGCAGCCAGCAACAGGGGTACGAGCAGTACTTC | TRBJ2-7 | TRBD1 | TRBV4-1 | NA
CASKAAPGTDTQYF | TGTGCCAGTAAGGCGGCGCCGGGCACAGATACGCAGTATTTT | TRBJ2-3 | NA | TRBV19 | NA
CASKRGQGFREKLFF | TGTGCCAGCAAAAGGGGACAGGGGTTTCGTGAAAAACTGTTTTTT | TRBJ1-4 | TRBD1 | TRBV9 | NA
CASSLDPGGGYEQYF | TGTGCCAGCAGCTTAGACCCAGGGGGTGGCTACGAGCAGTACTTC | TRBJ2-7 | TRBD1 | TRBV7-8 | NA
CASSRGTSGGPTDTQYF | TGTGCCAGCAGCAGGGGGACTAGCGGGGGCCCAACAGATACGCAGTATTTT | TRBJ2-3 | TRBD2 | TRBV9 | NA
CASSFWEGPNEQFF | TGTGCCAGCTCCTTTTGGGAGGGCCCCAATGAGCAGTTCTTC | TRBJ2-1 | TRBD2 | TRBV9 | few
CASRTGHVSTDTQYF | TGTGCCAGCAGGACAGGACATGTTAGCACAGATACGCAGTATTTT | TRBJ2-3 | NA | TRBV27 | NA
CASSKGPDRNTEAFF | TGTGCCAGCAGCAAAGGTCCAGACAGAAACACTGAAGCTTTCTTT | TRBJ1-1 | NA | TRBV21-1 | NA
CASSLQYRSTDTQYF | TGTGCCAGCAGTCTCCAGTACCGTAGCACAGATACGCAGTATTTT | TRBJ2-3 | NA | TRBV27 | NA